This is a list of T cell receptor beta chains from one sample in a study of T cells after yellow fever vaccination. One entry per CDR3 protein results from TCRdb running MiXCR on the 5' RACE reads. The sample records approximately 150,000 distinct CDR3 sequences, 6.2% being singletons. The sample here was CD4+ T cells sorted from PBMCs, taken on the day of the first yellow fever vaccination. These receptors came from a man younger than 35 who received the YFV17D yellow fever vaccine. Both conserved end residues are part of each CDR3. Each record gives: clone size, J gene, V gene, D gene, CDR3 length, CDR3 DNA, CDR3 protein. A D gene is named only where the DNA matches it firmly. Rows may omit the clone size; those that give it use once, few, many or a size class.

size: many
J: TRBJ2-1
V: TRBV5-6
D: NA
length: 16
DNA: TGTGCCAGCAGCTCCTGGATCTCTAAAGGGGACAATGAGCAGTTCTTC
CDR3: CASSSWISKGDNEQFF

size: few
J: TRBJ2-2
V: TRBV11-3
D: NA
length: 13
DNA: TGTGCCAGCAGCTTAGAACGGGGCGGGGAGCTGTTTTTT
CDR3: CASSLERGGELFF

size: few
J: TRBJ2-1
V: TRBV19
D: NA
length: 14
DNA: TGTGCCAGTAGATGGAAGGGGAGGGGGAATGAGCAGTTCTTC
CDR3: CASRWKGRGNEQFF

size: many
J: TRBJ2-7
V: TRBV18
D: TRBD1
length: 15
DNA: TGTGCCAGCTCACCAACGGGACAGGGGGGCTACGAGCAGTACTTC
CDR3: CASSPTGQGGYEQYF

size: many
J: TRBJ2-5
V: TRBV5-4
D: NA
length: 13
DNA: TGTGCCAGCAGCTTGGTGTCCGGAGAGACCCAGTACTTC
CDR3: CASSLVSGETQYF

size: NA
J: TRBJ1-5
V: TRBV7-6
D: NA
length: 8
DNA: TGTGCCAGCCAGCCCCAGCATTTT
CDR3: CASQPQHF

size: NA
J: TRBJ2-1
V: TRBV18
D: TRBD1
length: 15
DNA: TGTGCCAGCTCACCCGGGACAGGGACCCCGGATGAGCAGTTCTTC
CDR3: CASSPGTGTPDEQFF

size: NA
J: TRBJ1-4
V: TRBV5-1
D: NA
length: 15
DNA: TGCGCCAGCAGCCCGGGCTCTACAACTAATGAAAAACTGTTTTTT
CDR3: CASSPGSTTNEKLFF

size: many
J: TRBJ1-5
V: TRBV29-1
D: TRBD1
length: 14
DNA: TGCAGCGTTGGAGACAGGGCGGGCAATCAGCCCCAGCATTTT
CDR3: CSVGDRAGNQPQHF

size: few
J: TRBJ2-3
V: TRBV20-1
D: NA
length: 13
DNA: TGCAGTGCTTACAGGGGAGGCGCAGATACGCAGTATTTT
CDR3: CSAYRGGADTQYF

size: few
J: TRBJ2-7
V: TRBV11-1
D: TRBD1
length: 15
DNA: TGTGCCAGCACCTCACGGGACAGGAGCTCCTACGAGCAGTACTTC
CDR3: CASTSRDRSSYEQYF

size: many
J: TRBJ2-1
V: TRBV20-1
D: NA
length: 14
DNA: TGCAGTGCTAGAACCGGGATATCCTCGGGTGAGCAGTTCTTC
CDR3: CSARTGISSGEQFF

size: many
J: TRBJ1-1
V: TRBV5-1
D: NA
length: 14
DNA: TGCGCCAGCAGCTTTGGGCAGCTGAACACTGAAGCTTTCTTT
CDR3: CASSFGQLNTEAFF

size: NA
J: TRBJ2-7
V: TRBV5-5
D: NA
length: 13
DNA: TGTGCCAGCAGCTTTCAGGGCTCCTACGAGCAGTACTTC
CDR3: CASSFQGSYEQYF

size: many
J: TRBJ1-6
V: TRBV2
D: NA
length: 13
DNA: TGTGCCAGACGCTGGGGTTTTAATTCACCCCTCCACTTT
CDR3: CARRWGFNSPLHF

size: NA
J: TRBJ1-2
V: TRBV4-1
D: TRBD1
length: 16
DNA: TGCGCCAGCAGCCGGAAAGAAGGTGGACAGGGATTTGGCTACACCTTC
CDR3: CASSRKEGGQGFGYTF

size: many
J: TRBJ2-3
V: TRBV5-5
D: NA
length: 15
DNA: TGTGCCAGCAGCTTGGTCAGCGGGTCCGCAGATACGCAGTATTTT
CDR3: CASSLVSGSADTQYF

size: many
J: TRBJ1-1
V: TRBV12-3/TRBV12-4
D: NA
length: 11
DNA: TGTGCCAGCAGAGGGTGGGCAGAAGCTTTCTTT
CDR3: CASRGWAEAFF

size: NA
J: TRBJ1-2
V: TRBV12-3/TRBV12-4
D: TRBD1
length: 15
DNA: TGTGCCAGCAGGAACCCGGGACAGGGAAGTTATGGCTACACCTTC
CDR3: CASRNPGQGSYGYTF

size: NA
J: TRBJ1-2
V: TRBV5-6
D: TRBD1
length: 13
DNA: TGTGCCAGCAGCCCGACAGGGGCAGGGGGCTACACCTTC
CDR3: CASSPTGAGGYTF

size: NA
J: TRBJ2-2
V: TRBV9
D: NA
length: 15
DNA: TGTGCCAGCAGCGTCTCGGGGATGAACACCGGGGAGCTGTTTTTT
CDR3: CASSVSGMNTGELFF

size: few
J: TRBJ2-2
V: TRBV27
D: NA
length: 14
DNA: TGTGCCTCCAGACCGATGGCTCCCACCGGGGAGCTGTTTTTT
CDR3: CASRPMAPTGELFF

size: many
J: TRBJ2-3
V: TRBV5-1
D: TRBD1
length: 16
DNA: TGCGCCAGCAGCTTAGGGACAGGGCCAAGCACAGATACGCAGTATTTT
CDR3: CASSLGTGPSTDTQYF

size: many
J: TRBJ2-5
V: TRBV12-3/TRBV12-4
D: NA
length: 15
DNA: TGTGCCAGCAGTTTGGGCGGGTCGGGACAAGAGACCCAGTACTTC
CDR3: CASSLGGSGQETQYF

size: few
J: TRBJ1-5
V: TRBV20-1
D: NA
length: 16
DNA: TGCAGTGCTGAGACTCAGGGGTTCTATAGCAATCAGCCCCAGCATTTT
CDR3: CSAETQGFYSNQPQHF

size: NA
J: TRBJ1-2
V: TRBV12-3/TRBV12-4
D: NA
length: 15
DNA: TGTCCCAGCAGTTTTCGGCAGGGAGGTAACTATGGCTACACCTTC
CDR3: CPSSFRQGGNYGYTF

size: many
J: TRBJ1-5
V: TRBV12-3/TRBV12-4
D: TRBD1
length: 13
DNA: TGTGCCAGAGGGGACAGGGGTGGTCAGCCCCAGCATTTT
CDR3: CARGDRGGQPQHF

size: many
J: TRBJ2-2
V: TRBV3-1
D: TRBD2
length: 16
DNA: TGTGCCAGCAGCCAACTAGCGGGGGGCCCTCACGGGGAGCTGTTTTTT
CDR3: CASSQLAGGPHGELFF

size: NA
J: TRBJ1-2
V: TRBV5-1
D: NA
length: 12
DNA: TGCGCCAGCAGCGTAGACAGCGGCGGCTACACCTTC
CDR3: CASSVDSGGYTF

size: many
J: TRBJ1-3
V: TRBV7-2
D: NA
length: 14
DNA: TGTGCCAGCAGCCCAACGCTCTCTGGAAACACCATATATTTT
CDR3: CASSPTLSGNTIYF

size: many
J: TRBJ2-5
V: TRBV20-1
D: NA
length: 14
DNA: TGCAGTGCTAGAGATCCCCGGTCGGCAGAGACCCAGTACTTC
CDR3: CSARDPRSAETQYF

size: NA
J: TRBJ2-7
V: TRBV7-9
D: TRBD2
length: 13
DNA: TGTGCCAGCAGCCGAATCGGGGGGTACGAGCAGTACTTC
CDR3: CASSRIGGYEQYF

size: few
J: TRBJ1-2
V: TRBV7-2
D: NA
length: 15
DNA: TGTGCCAGCAGCTTAGCTCCAGGTCCGAACTATGGCTACACCTTC
CDR3: CASSLAPGPNYGYTF

size: many
J: TRBJ1-3
V: TRBV20-1
D: NA
length: 14
DNA: TGCAGTGCTAGAGATCCCAGAGCTGGAAACACCATATATTTT
CDR3: CSARDPRAGNTIYF

size: many
J: TRBJ2-5
V: TRBV29-1
D: TRBD2
length: 13
DNA: TGCAGCGTTGAGGGACTAACTCGGGAGACCCAGTACTTC
CDR3: CSVEGLTRETQYF

size: NA
J: TRBJ1-1
V: TRBV6-5
D: NA
length: 13
DNA: TGTGCCAGCAGTTACATTATGAACACTGAAGCTTTCTTT
CDR3: CASSYIMNTEAFF

size: NA
J: TRBJ1-3
V: TRBV15
D: TRBD1
length: 14
DNA: TGTGCCACCAGCTCGCCGGGACAGGGAAACACCATATATTTT
CDR3: CATSSPGQGNTIYF

size: few
J: TRBJ2-3
V: TRBV4-3
D: NA
length: 15
DNA: TGCGCCAGCAGCCAAGATAACTATAAGGCAGATACGCAGTATTTT
CDR3: CASSQDNYKADTQYF

size: NA
J: TRBJ2-6
V: TRBV4-3
D: TRBD1
length: 16
DNA: TGCGTCAGCAGCCAAGCACCGGGACAGGGGGCCAACGTCCTGACTTTC
CDR3: CVSSQAPGQGANVLTF

size: NA
J: TRBJ1-2
V: TRBV20-1
D: NA
length: 12
DNA: TGCAGTGGTTTCAAGCAGCCCTATGGCTACACCTTC
CDR3: CSGFKQPYGYTF